This paragraph reports one TCR beta chain. Its specificity is not known. Distinct nucleotide sequences in the sample also encode this CDR3. CD45RO-negative cells were positively selected for CCR7, leaving out terminally differentiated effector memory CD45RA+ cells. The data were taken from a study of shared clonotypes between healthy human individuals. Study information: A couple of female and a few male donors aged 18 to 49 were enrolled. Three CD4 naive, three CD4 memory, two CD8 naive and one CD8 memory plate were used per donor. General study points: Blood alone was sampled, and tissue repertoires likely differ.

Trimming cost V 4 bases and J 1 base, with 8 bases left between them. The CDR3 runs to 12 residues. The germline CDR1 and CDR2 sequences are SQVTM and ANQGSEA. Clones were read by immunoSEQ multiplex PCR, and TCRdb kept only the in-frame ones, dropping some. The sample has about 2.1 million clones, just over 90% seen once; the top ten hold more than 1.5%. V and J are TRBV29-1 and TRBJ2-7, with D tentatively TRBD1 (5 bases). Sequencing used naive CD8+ T cells from PBMCs. This TCR was sampled from a man younger than 35 in good health. Some clones in this sample may be carry-over from other donors' samples. CDR3 sequence: CSVVGASYEQYF. Here the CDR3 DNA reads TGCAGCGTTGTAGGGGCTTCCTACGAGCAGTACTTC.